This T cell receptor (beta chain) came from a study of somatic mutations in cytotoxic T cells in rheumatoid arthritis. Study in general: The flow sorting of some V beta antibody-stained T-cell populations reached nearly 100% purity, and the sorted populations included V beta1+ cells sequenced for TCRB.

Assay used: immunoSEQ multiplex PCR; TCRdb lists only in-frame clones, some missing. Altogether approximately 20,000 clones are present, over 75% being singletons, with the ten largest covering approximately 10%. Study conclusions and caveats: Per patient, the largest CD8+ clone was found to exceed 20% of CD8+ cells in 8 of 65 cases.

Concerning this clone: Its antigen is as yet unknown.

The V end lost 0 bases, the J end lost 8 bases, and 19 bases lay between the germline ends. The CDR3 has 16 amino acids. The germline V gene encodes CDR1 MNHEY and CDR2 SVGAGI. The chain carries TRBV6-5 and TRBJ1-2; no clear D gene. Sequencing was performed on CD8+ T cells sorted from blood. The clonotype originates from a woman between 50 and 59 years old in good health. The CDR3 sequence is CASSYSDFLPVGGYTF. CDR3 in DNA: TGTGCCAGCAGTTACTCGGATTTCTTACCCGTGGGGGGCTACACCTTC.